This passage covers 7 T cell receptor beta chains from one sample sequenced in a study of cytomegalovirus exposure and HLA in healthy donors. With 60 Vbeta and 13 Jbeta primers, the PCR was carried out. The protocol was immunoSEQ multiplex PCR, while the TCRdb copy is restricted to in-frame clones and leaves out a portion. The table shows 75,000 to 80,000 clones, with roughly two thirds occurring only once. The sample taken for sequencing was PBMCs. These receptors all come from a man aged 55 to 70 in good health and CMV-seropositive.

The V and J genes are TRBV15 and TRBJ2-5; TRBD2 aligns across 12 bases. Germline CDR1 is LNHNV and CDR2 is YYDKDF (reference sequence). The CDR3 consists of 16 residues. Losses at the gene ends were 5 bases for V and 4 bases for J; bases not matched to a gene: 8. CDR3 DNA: TGTGCCACCAGCCCAGACTCGGGACTAGCGGGAGAGACCCAGTACTTC. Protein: CATSPDSGLAGETQYF.

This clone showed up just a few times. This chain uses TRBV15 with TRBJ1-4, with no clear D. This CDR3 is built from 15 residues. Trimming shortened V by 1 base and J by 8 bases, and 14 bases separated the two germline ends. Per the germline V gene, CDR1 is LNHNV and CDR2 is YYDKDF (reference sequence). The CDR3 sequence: CATSRVGPSGEKLFF. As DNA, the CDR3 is TGTGCCACCAGCAGAGTGGGCCCCTCGGGGGAAAAACTGTTTTTT. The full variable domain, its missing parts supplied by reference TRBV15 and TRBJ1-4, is DAMVIQNPRYQVTQFGKPVTLSCSQTLNHNVMYWYQQKSSQAPKLLFHYYDKDFNNEADTPDNFQSRRPNTSFCFLDIRSPGLGDTAMYLCATSRVGPSGEKLFFGSGTQLSVL.

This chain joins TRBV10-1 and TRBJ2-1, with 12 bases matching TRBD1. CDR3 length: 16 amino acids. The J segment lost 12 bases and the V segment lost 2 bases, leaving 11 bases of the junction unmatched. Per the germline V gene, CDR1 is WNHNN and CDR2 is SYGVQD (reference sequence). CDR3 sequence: CASSETGTGGVQGQFF. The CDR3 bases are TGCGCCAGCAGTGAGACCGGGACAGGGGGCGTGCAGGGGCAGTTCTTC.

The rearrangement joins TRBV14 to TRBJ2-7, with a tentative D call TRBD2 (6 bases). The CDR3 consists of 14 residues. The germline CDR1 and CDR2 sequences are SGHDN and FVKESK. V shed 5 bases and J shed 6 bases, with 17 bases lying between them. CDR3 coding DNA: TGTGCCAGCAGCTGGGACTCCTACGGGGGCGAGCAGTACTTC. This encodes CASSWDSYGGEQYF.

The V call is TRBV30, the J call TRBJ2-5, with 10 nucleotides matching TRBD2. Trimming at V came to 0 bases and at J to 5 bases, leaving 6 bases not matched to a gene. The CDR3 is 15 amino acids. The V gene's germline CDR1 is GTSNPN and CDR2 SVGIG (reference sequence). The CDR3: CAWSVRAGGAETQYF. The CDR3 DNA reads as TGTGCCTGGAGTGTACGAGCGGGGGGGGCGGAGACCCAGTACTTC. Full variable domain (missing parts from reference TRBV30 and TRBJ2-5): SQTIHQWPATLVQPVGSPLSLECTVEGTSNPNLYWYRQAAGRGLQLLFYSVGIGQISSEVPQNLSASRPQDRQFILSSKKLLLSDSGFYLCAWSVRAGGAETQYFGPGTRLLVL.

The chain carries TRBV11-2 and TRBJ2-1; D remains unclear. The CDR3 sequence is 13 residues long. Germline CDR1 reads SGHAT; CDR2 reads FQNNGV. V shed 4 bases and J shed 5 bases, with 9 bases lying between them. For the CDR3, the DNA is TGTGCCAGCAGCTACGAACGGGACAATGAGCAGTTCTTC. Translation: CASSYERDNEQFF. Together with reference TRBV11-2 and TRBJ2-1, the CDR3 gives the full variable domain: EAGVAQSPRYKIIEKRQSVAFWCNPISGHATLYWYQQILGQGPKLLIQFQNNGVVDDSQLPKDRFSAERLKGVDSTLKIQPAKLEDSAVYLCASSYERDNEQFFGPGTRLTVL.

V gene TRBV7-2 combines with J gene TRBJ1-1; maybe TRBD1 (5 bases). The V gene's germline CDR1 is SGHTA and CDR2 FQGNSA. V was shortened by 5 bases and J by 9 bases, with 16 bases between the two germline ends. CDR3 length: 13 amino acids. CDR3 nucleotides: TGTGCCAGCAGCAGCAGGGCCGCGGGGAAAGCTTTCTTT. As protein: CASSSRAAGKAFF. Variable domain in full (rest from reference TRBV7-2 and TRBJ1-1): GAGVSQSPSNKVTEKGKDVELRCDPISGHTALYWYRQSLGQGLEFLIYFQGNSAPDKSGLPSDRFSAERTGGSVSTLTIQRTQQEDSAVYLCASSSRAAGKAFFGQGTRLTVV.